This TCR beta chain was documented in a study of blood T cell repertoires in COVID-19. Study overall: The study drew acute and convalescent COVID-19 samples from the United States, Italy and Spain. Sample material is recorded as cDNA or gDNA derived from T cells, B-cell-depleted T cells, or PBMCs.

This CDR3 contains 13 residues. V was clipped by 4 bases and J by 4 bases; unmatched bases: 4. Germline V gene data show CDR1 as GTSNPN and CDR2 as SVGIG (reference sequence). Authors' methods: The assay estimated nucleated cells by amplifying reference gene primers. Some clones are missing from TCRdb's copy, which holds only in-frame ones; the method was immunoSEQ multiplex PCR. V, J and clone size were drawn from that table, and D and trimming were deduced from the DNA. The table records 250,000 to 350,000 clones, about 89% of them present only once. The genes are TRBV30 and TRBJ1-2; 9 positions agree with TRBD1. The TCR was taken from a woman between 45 and 60 years old who had recovered from COVID-19. Sample: peripheral blood. The CDR3 region has the DNA TGTGCCTGGATCCCGGACAGGGGCTATGGCTACACCTTC. Translating gives CAWIPDRGYGYTF.